This is a list of T cell receptor beta chains from one sample in a study of blood T cells in healthy people across ages. TCRdb re-derived calls from the 5' RACE reads in MiXCR, one entry per CDR3 protein. The sample includes fewer than 1,200,000 distinct CDR3 sequences, under 30% of them seen just once. A further study also used this sample, focusing on T cells of mothers and their children.

The sample comprised blood. The receptors originated from a girl aged 2-10 years in good health. CDR3s include the opening cysteine and the closing phenylalanine or tryptophan. D genes are given only for firm matches. Clone size is given for some rows only: seen once, a few or many times, or a class if the clone is expanded.

cdr3_nt	cdr3_aa	d_call	clone_size	v_call	j_call
TGCGCCAGCAGCTTGGTGATCGGGCTAGCGGGAGATGGGGAGCAGTACTTC	CASSLVIGLAGDGEQYF	TRBD2	NA	TRBV5-1	TRBJ2-5
TGTGCCAGCAGTAACCGGGACCCTAGGTGGTCCGAGCAGTACTTC	CASSNRDPRWSEQYF	NA	few	TRBV6-5	TRBJ2-7
TGTGCCAGCAGCCCATATACAGGACCCAATTCACCCCTCCACTTT	CASSPYTGPNSPLHF	NA	NA	TRBV7-9	TRBJ1-6
TGCAGCGTTATCCTAATCGGGGTCAGGTACCAAGAGACCCAGTACTTC	CSVILIGVRYQETQYF	NA	NA	TRBV29-1	TRBJ2-5
TGCAGTGCTAGAGATGTCGAGGGATACTCCTACAATGAGCAGTTCTTC	CSARDVEGYSYNEQFF	NA	many	TRBV20-1	TRBJ2-1
TGCGCCAGCAGCTTCATGGGACTAGCGGGGGCGGCGGGAGATACGCAGTATTTT	CASSFMGLAGAAGDTQYF	TRBD2	once	TRBV5-1	TRBJ2-3
TGTGCCAGTGTAGGGGAGATCCGTGAGCAGTTCTTC	CASVGEIREQFF	NA	NA	TRBV11-1	TRBJ2-1
TGTGCCAGCAGCTTCGGAACCCTTGCAACTAATGAAAAACTGTTTTTT	CASSFGTLATNEKLFF	NA	NA	TRBV7-8	TRBJ1-4
TGTGCCAGCAGCCACAGCGGGAGGACGGAAGAGCAGTACTTC	CASSHSGRTEEQYF	TRBD2	few	TRBV12-3/TRBV12-4	TRBJ2-7
TGCGCCAGCAGCTCAGTAGAAGCCGCCTACGAGCAGTACTTC	CASSSVEAAYEQYF	NA	NA	TRBV5-1	TRBJ2-7
TGTGCCAGCAGCTTACTAAACGGACTAGCGGGCCTACAATTGCAGTTCTTC	CASSLLNGLAGLQLQFF	TRBD2	NA	TRBV7-2	TRBJ2-1
TGTGCCAGCAGCCCCGGAGAGGAAATGTTAGCCAAAAACATTCAGTACTTC	CASSPGEEMLAKNIQYF	NA	few	TRBV4-2	TRBJ2-4
TGCAGTGCTAGAGATCATAATGTTAGGGTGGGGGGGTACAGTGAGCAGTTCTTC	CSARDHNVRVGGYSEQFF	TRBD2	NA	TRBV20-1	TRBJ2-1
TGTGCCAGCAGTGAAGGGGGGGAGCAGTTCTTC	CASSEGGEQFF	NA	many	TRBV6-1	TRBJ2-1
TGCAGCGTTTACATCAGGGAGCATACGCAGTATTTT	CSVYIREHTQYF	NA	NA	TRBV29-1	TRBJ2-3
TGTGCCATCAATCCCGGGACAGGGGAAGACGAGCAGTACTTC	CAINPGTGEDEQYF	TRBD1	few	TRBV10-3	TRBJ2-7
TGTGCCAGCAGCGTAGAGGACCACCCTATGGATACGCAGTATTTT	CASSVEDHPMDTQYF	NA	NA	TRBV9	TRBJ2-3
TGTGCCAGCAGTTTATGGATTGGGGGCCAGAACACTGAAGCTTTCTTT	CASSLWIGGQNTEAFF	NA	NA	TRBV28	TRBJ1-1
TGCAGCGTTGCACCTAGCGGGAGTTTCGGCGTTGAGGAGACCCAGTACTTC	CSVAPSGSFGVEETQYF	TRBD2	NA	TRBV29-1	TRBJ2-5
TGTGCCAGCAGTTTATCACGAGGCGGTCACCATTACGAGCAGTACTTC	CASSLSRGGHHYEQYF	NA	NA	TRBV27	TRBJ2-7
TGTGCCAGCAGCTCCGACTACCTCTACGAGCAGTACTTC	CASSSDYLYEQYF	NA	few	TRBV3-1	TRBJ2-7
TGTGCCAGCTCCCCTGGGGGCGGAAGCACAGATACGCAGTATTTT	CASSPGGGSTDTQYF	NA	few	TRBV12-3/TRBV12-4	TRBJ2-3
TGCAGTGCTAGAGATCTAAGTACCCGGGGGGTGGATACGCAGTATTTT	CSARDLSTRGVDTQYF	TRBD2	few	TRBV20-1	TRBJ2-3
TGTGCCAGCAGTTGGGGGGAGCTCTACGAGCAGTACTTC	CASSWGELYEQYF	NA	NA	TRBV6-2/TRBV6-3	TRBJ2-7
TGTGCCAGCAGTTCGGGACTAGCGGCCATCACTGCTGACAATGAGCAGTTCTTC	CASSSGLAAITADNEQFF	TRBD2	NA	TRBV27	TRBJ2-1
TGCGCCAGCAGCTTGTTGACGGGGGACTCCTACGAGCAGTACTTC	CASSLLTGDSYEQYF	NA	few	TRBV5-1	TRBJ2-7
TGTGCCAGCAGCTGGGGACCAGCGGGAAGTTACGAGCAGTACTTC	CASSWGPAGSYEQYF	TRBD2	few	TRBV7-9	TRBJ2-7
TGTGCCAGCAGTTCCCGGGACAGCAATCAGCCCCAGCATTTT	CASSSRDSNQPQHF	NA	many	TRBV12-3/TRBV12-4	TRBJ1-5
TGTGCCACCATGGATGGACAGAGCTACGAGCAGTACTTC	CATMDGQSYEQYF	NA	once	TRBV14	TRBJ2-7
TGTGCCAGCTCAGGGGGACGTCGAGAGACCCAGTACTTC	CASSGGRRETQYF	NA	NA	TRBV18	TRBJ2-5
TGTGCCAGCAGCCCGTGGACAGTAATCTCTGGAAACACCATATATTTT	CASSPWTVISGNTIYF	NA	NA	TRBV7-2	TRBJ1-3
TGCGCCAGCAGCCAAGGGGCGAGACTAGCCAACGAGCAGTACTTC	CASSQGARLANEQYF	TRBD2	NA	TRBV4-1	TRBJ2-7
TGTGCCAGCAGCTTGAGGGACTACCTTATGAACACTGAAGCTTTCTTT	CASSLRDYLMNTEAFF	NA	NA	TRBV13	TRBJ1-1
TGTGCCAGCAGTTTAGAGGTTGCGAGAGGGCCAACAGATACGCAGTATTTT	CASSLEVARGPTDTQYF	NA	NA	TRBV12-3/TRBV12-4	TRBJ2-3
TGCGCCAGCAGCTCCCTGGGGGCAGGGGGAGAGACCCAGTACTTC	CASSSLGAGGETQYF	TRBD1	NA	TRBV5-1	TRBJ2-5
TGCGCCAGCAGCTTGCCTGCAGGGACAGGGGGTCCCGAGCAGTACTTC	CASSLPAGTGGPEQYF	TRBD1	NA	TRBV5-1	TRBJ2-7
TGTGCCAGCTTAAAGCGGGAGGGCCTCGAGACCCAGTACTTC	CASLKREGLETQYF	TRBD2	NA	TRBV2	TRBJ2-5
TGTGCCAGCAGCTACAGGGGGTCAGCCTCTGGGGCCAACGTCCTGACTTTC	CASSYRGSASGANVLTF	TRBD1	few	TRBV5-8	TRBJ2-6
TGTGCCAGCAGTTTAATCGGACAGGTCTATGGCTACACCTTC	CASSLIGQVYGYTF	TRBD1	NA	TRBV12-3/TRBV12-4	TRBJ1-2
TGTGCTAGTGGTTTGCCGCTGGGGACAGACAATCAGCCCCAGCATTTT	CASGLPLGTDNQPQHF	TRBD1	NA	TRBV12-5	TRBJ1-5
TGTGCCAGCAGTTTAAACCCAACAGGGGGCGCGCATGGCTACACCTTC	CASSLNPTGGAHGYTF	TRBD1	NA	TRBV12-3/TRBV12-4	TRBJ1-2
TGTGCCAGCAGTTTCATGGGGTTGGGCTCCTACAATGAGCAGTTCTTC	CASSFMGLGSYNEQFF	NA	NA	TRBV12-3/TRBV12-4	TRBJ2-1
TGTGCCAGCACCGACCGGGCAGGGGGAACCGGGGAGCTGTTTTTT	CASTDRAGGTGELFF	TRBD1	few	TRBV6-6	TRBJ2-2
TGCGCCTCCAGCCGGGGACAGAAGTTCTACGAGCAGTACTTC	CASSRGQKFYEQYF	TRBD1	NA	TRBV4-1	TRBJ2-7
TGCAGTGCTATCCGGCAGGAGGTGAGCACAGATACGCAGTATTTT	CSAIRQEVSTDTQYF	NA	NA	TRBV20-1	TRBJ2-3
TGTGCCAGCAGTTTAGAAAGGTACGAGCAGTACTTC	CASSLERYEQYF	NA	few	TRBV12-3/TRBV12-4	TRBJ2-7
TGTGCCAGCAGCTATAAGGACAGGGACTACGAGCAGTACTTC	CASSYKDRDYEQYF	TRBD1	NA	TRBV13	TRBJ2-7
TGCAGCGTTGCGCAGGGAGAGGAAAAACTGTTTTTT	CSVAQGEEKLFF	NA	few	TRBV29-1	TRBJ1-4
TGCGCCAGCAGCCCGGGAGTCCTTACAGAAGATCCACTTACGTTC	CASSPGVLTEDPLTF	NA	few	TRBV5-1	TRBJ2-1
TGTGCCAGCAGTACCGGGAATAACTATGGCTACACCTTC	CASSTGNNYGYTF	NA	once	TRBV7-2	TRBJ1-2
TGTGCCAGTAGTACATCGCCCGGGAACACTGAAGCTTTCTTT	CASSTSPGNTEAFF	NA	NA	TRBV19	TRBJ1-1
TGCAGTGCTAGATGGCAGGAGCGGGAGACCCAGTACTTC	CSARWQERETQYF	NA	few	TRBV20-1	TRBJ2-5